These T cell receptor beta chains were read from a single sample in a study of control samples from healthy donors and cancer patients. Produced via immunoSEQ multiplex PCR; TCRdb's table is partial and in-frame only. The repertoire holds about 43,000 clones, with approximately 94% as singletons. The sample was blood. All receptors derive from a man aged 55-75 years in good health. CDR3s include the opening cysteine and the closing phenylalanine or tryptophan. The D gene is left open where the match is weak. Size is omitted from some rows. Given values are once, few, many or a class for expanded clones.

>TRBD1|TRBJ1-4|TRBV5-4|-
TGTGCCAGCAGCACTTTACAGGGGGCGGTTGAAAAACTGTTTTTT
CASSTLQGAVEKLFF
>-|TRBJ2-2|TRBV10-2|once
TGCGCCACACGGACCCCCTTCAACACCGGGGAGCTGTTTTTT
CATRTPFNTGELFF
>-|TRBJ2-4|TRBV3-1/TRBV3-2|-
TGTGCCAGCAGCCAACTTTTTCGGGCAGGGGTTAACATTCAGTACTTC
CASSQLFRAGVNIQYF
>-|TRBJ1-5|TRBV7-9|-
TGTGCCAGCAGCTTAGCCGGCGGGCCCCAGCATTTT
CASSLAGGPQHF
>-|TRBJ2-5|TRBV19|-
TGTGCCAGTAGTATAGATTTCGTCTCACAGAGACGGTGGGAGACCCAGTACTTC
CASSIDFVSQRRWETQYF
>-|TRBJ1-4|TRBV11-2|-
TGTGCCAGCAGCACGTGGTGGGGGGGAAATGAAAAACTGTTTTTT
CASSTWWGGNEKLFF
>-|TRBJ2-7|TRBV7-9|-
TGTGCCAGCAGCTCTCCGGACAGCCCGAGCTACGAGCAGTACTTC
CASSSPDSPSYEQYF
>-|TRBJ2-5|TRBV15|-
TGTGCCACCAGCAGAGGGGGATGGGGGGATGAGACCCAGTACTTC
CATSRGGWGDETQYF
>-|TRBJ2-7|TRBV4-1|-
TGCGCCAGCAGCCAAACCCGCAGACCCCAGGGGGGGGAGCAGTACTTC
CASSQTRRPQGGEQYF
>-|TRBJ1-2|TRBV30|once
TGTGCCTGGAGTCCGTCCGACGGTGGCTACACCTTC
CAWSPSDGGYTF
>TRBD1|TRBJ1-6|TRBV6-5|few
TGTGCCAGCGGGGGACAGGGGGGCAATTCACCCCTCCACTTT
CASGGQGGNSPLHF